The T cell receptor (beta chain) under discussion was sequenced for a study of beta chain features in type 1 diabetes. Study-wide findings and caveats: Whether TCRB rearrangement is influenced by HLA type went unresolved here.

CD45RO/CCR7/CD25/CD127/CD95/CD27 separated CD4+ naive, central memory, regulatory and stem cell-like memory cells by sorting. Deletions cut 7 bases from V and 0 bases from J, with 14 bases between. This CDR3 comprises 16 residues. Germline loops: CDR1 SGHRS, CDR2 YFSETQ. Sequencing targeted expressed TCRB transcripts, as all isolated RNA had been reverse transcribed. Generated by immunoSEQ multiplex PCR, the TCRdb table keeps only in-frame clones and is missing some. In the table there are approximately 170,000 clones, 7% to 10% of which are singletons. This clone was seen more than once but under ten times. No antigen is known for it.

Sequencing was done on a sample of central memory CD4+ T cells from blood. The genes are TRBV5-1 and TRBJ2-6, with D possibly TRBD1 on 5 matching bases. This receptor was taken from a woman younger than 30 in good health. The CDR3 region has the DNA TGCGCCAGCCGGCCGGCCGGACACTCTGGGGCCAACGTCCTGACTTTC. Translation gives CASRPAGHSGANVLTF.